This is a list of T cell receptor beta chains from one sample in a study of blood T cell repertoires in COVID-19. The data were produced by immunoSEQ multiplex PCR, yet TCRdb's version contains in-frame clones alone and is incomplete. The top ten clones hold approximately 4.1% of a sample with about 290,000 clones, just under 85% of them seen once. Sequenced: peripheral blood. All receptors derive from a woman between 50 and 59 years old with active or convalescent COVID-19. Each CDR3 is given with its conserved first and last residue. A D gene is named only where the DNA matches it firmly. Not all rows give a size; the values are once, few, many and, for expanded clones, a class.

NA,TRBJ2-2,NA,TRBV27,CASSGTTGFWETTGELFF,TGTGCCAGCAGTGGAACGACAGGATTTTGGGAAACCACCGGGGAGCTGTTTTTT
NA,TRBJ2-3,NA,TRBV3-1/TRBV3-2,CASSQGPGPTDTQYF,TGTGCCAGCAGCCAAGGCCCAGGGCCGACAGATACGCAGTATTTT
NA,TRBJ2-3,TRBD2,TRBV2,CASSEGLAGSADTQYF,TGTGCCAGCAGTGAGGGACTAGCGGGATCGGCAGATACGCAGTATTTT
NA,TRBJ1-5,NA,TRBV30,CAWSAGFNQPQHF,TGTGCCTGGAGTGCAGGCTTTAATCAGCCCCAGCATTTT
once,TRBJ2-7,NA,TRBV5-1,CASSLVGGSYEQYF,TGCGCCAGCAGCTTGGTCGGGGGCTCCTACGAGCAGTACTTC
NA,TRBJ2-3,TRBD2,TRBV9,CASSGVAGGPGADTQYF,TGTGCCAGCAGCGGGGTAGCGGGAGGGCCGGGGGCAGATACGCAGTATTTT
few,TRBJ2-1,TRBD2,TRBV3-1/TRBV3-2,CASSHRTSGRSNEQFF,TGTGCCAGCAGCCACCGGACTAGCGGGAGGTCCAATGAGCAGTTCTTC
NA,TRBJ2-5,NA,TRBV28,CASSFGGRITEETQYF,TGTGCCAGCAGTTTCGGGGGGCGGATAACTGAAGAGACCCAGTACTTC
NA,TRBJ1-4,TRBD1,TRBV18,CASSRTGSDEKLFF,TGTGCCAGCTCTCGGACAGGGTCCGATGAAAAACTGTTTTTT
once,TRBJ1-2,NA,TRBV28,CASSLGGRSGGYTF,TGTGCCAGCAGTTTAGGCGGGCGAAGCGGTGGCTACACCTTC
NA,TRBJ1-2,NA,TRBV5-1,CASSLAVRRTFNYGYTF,TGCGCCAGCAGCTTGGCCGTGCGCCGTACTTTTAACTATGGCTACACCTTC
NA,TRBJ1-3,TRBD1,TRBV5-4,CASSLDRAGIYF,TGTGCCAGCAGCCTCGACAGGGCAGGAATATATTTT
NA,TRBJ1-5,NA,TRBV6-5,CASAKGALQPQHF,TGTGCCAGCGCGAAAGGGGCCCTTCAGCCCCAGCATTTT
NA,TRBJ2-7,NA,TRBV20-1,CSAGNEQYF,TGCAGTGCTGGCAACGAGCAGTACTTC
few,TRBJ1-6,TRBD1,TRBV28,CASSLGRGSSYNSPLHF,TGTGCCAGCAGTTTGGGCAGGGGGAGCTCCTATAATTCACCCCTCCACTTT
NA,TRBJ2-7,NA,TRBV28,CASSPTRLRPTYEQYF,TGTGCCAGCAGTCCTACGCGATTACGTCCTACCTACGAGCAGTACTTC
NA,TRBJ1-2,NA,TRBV11-2,CASSLAVDRPYTF,TGTGCCAGCAGCTTAGCAGTCGACAGGCCCTACACCTTC
few,TRBJ1-3,NA,TRBV7-2,CASSLAGRQASSGNTIYF,TGTGCCAGCAGCTTAGCGGGGCGCCAGGCGAGCTCTGGAAACACCATATATTTT
once,TRBJ2-1,TRBD2,TRBV20-1,CSAGGLAGNNEQFF,TGCAGTGCTGGTGGACTAGCGGGAAACAATGAGCAGTTCTTC
NA,TRBJ1-2,TRBD1,TRBV5-4,CASSRGQGANGYTF,TGTGCCAGCAGCCGCGGACAGGGGGCGAATGGCTACACCTTC
NA,TRBJ2-1,TRBD2,TRBV19,CASSLLTSGRFF,TGTGCCAGTAGTCTCTTGACTAGCGGAAGGTTCTTC
NA,TRBJ2-3,TRBD2,TRBV6-1,CASSERSPWVLAGDADTQYF,TGTGCCAGCAGTGAAAGGAGCCCCTGGGTGCTAGCGGGAGACGCAGATACGCAGTATTTT
NA,TRBJ1-4,NA,TRBV7-8,CASSLVGDKTNEKLFF,TGTGCCAGCAGCTTAGTAGGGGACAAAACTAATGAAAAACTGTTTTTT
NA,TRBJ2-3,NA,TRBV5-1,CASSIPAGTDTQYF,TGCGCCAGCTCAATCCCGGCTGGGACTGATACGCAGTATTTT
NA,TRBJ2-3,TRBD2,TRBV5-1,CASSEGLAGDWADTQYF,TGCGCCAGCAGCGAAGGACTAGCGGGAGACTGGGCAGATACGCAGTATTTT
NA,TRBJ2-2,TRBD1,TRBV19,CASSQSRDRGRLANTGELFF,TGTGCCAGTAGTCAATCCCGGGACAGGGGGCGCTTGGCGAACACCGGGGAGCTGTTTTTT
NA,TRBJ2-7,TRBD1,TRBV28,CASRPEGQAYEQYF,TGTGCCAGCAGGCCGGAGGGACAGGCTTACGAGCAGTACTTC
NA,TRBJ2-7,NA,TRBV3-1/TRBV3-2,CASSQVGYEQYF,TGTGCCAGCAGCCAAGTCGGCTACGAGCAGTACTTC
NA,TRBJ2-1,TRBD2,TRBV7-9,CASRTSGSTYNEQFF,TGTGCCAGCCGGACTAGCGGGAGTACCTACAATGAGCAGTTCTTC
many,TRBJ2-6,NA,TRBV18,CASSPPGGASSGANVLTF,TGTGCCAGCTCACCTCCCGGGGGTGCCAGCTCTGGGGCCAACGTCCTGACTTTC
NA,TRBJ2-1,NA,TRBV9,CASSDGLIYNEQFF,TGTGCCAGCAGCGACGGACTGATCTACAATGAGCAGTTCTTC
NA,TRBJ1-2,TRBD1,TRBV28,CASSSDRAANYGYTF,TGTGCCAGCAGCTCGGACAGGGCGGCAAACTATGGCTACACCTTC
NA,TRBJ1-1,NA,TRBV27,CATSNRMHTEAFF,TGTGCCACCTCGAACAGGATGCACACTGAAGCTTTCTTT
few,TRBJ2-5,TRBD2,TRBV19,CASSVVTSGSIKTQYF,TGTGCCAGTAGTGTAGTGACTAGCGGGAGCATCAAGACCCAGTACTTC
NA,TRBJ2-1,NA,TRBV28,CASSPSFIGGKVYNEQFF,TGTGCCAGCAGTCCCTCCTTTATTGGCGGGAAAGTGTACAATGAGCAGTTCTTC
NA,TRBJ1-2,TRBD1,TRBV9,CASSPLAGGIYGYTF,TGTGCCAGCAGCCCGCTGGCAGGGGGTATCTATGGCTACACCTTC
once,TRBJ1-5,TRBD1,TRBV19,CASSIVWTGPEFYSNQPQHF,TGTGCCAGTAGTATAGTCTGGACAGGGCCCGAGTTTTATAGCAATCAGCCCCAGCATTTT
NA,TRBJ1-5,NA,TRBV30,CAWTPREDQPQHF,TGTGCCTGGACCCCTCGGGAGGATCAGCCCCAGCATTTT
once,TRBJ1-6,TRBD1,TRBV10-1,CASRGDRDSPLHF,TGCGCCAGCAGGGGGGACAGAGATTCACCCCTCCACTTT
NA,TRBJ2-3,TRBD2,TRBV7-3,CASSLTTSGYTDTQYF,TGTGCCAGCAGCTTAACAACTAGCGGGTACACAGATACGCAGTATTTT
NA,TRBJ2-5,NA,TRBV12-3/TRBV12-4,CASKGRGETQYF,TGTGCCAGCAAGGGGCGGGGAGAGACCCAGTACTTC
NA,TRBJ2-7,NA,TRBV15,CATSRTSRGLKEQYF,TGTGCCACCAGCAGAACGAGCAGGGGACTAAAAGAGCAGTACTTC
NA,TRBJ2-1,NA,TRBV4-1,CASSQGVAYNEQFF,TGCGCCAGCAGCCAAGGAGTCGCCTACAATGAGCAGTTCTTC
NA,TRBJ2-7,NA,TRBV3-1/TRBV3-2,CASSQALALGQYF,TGTGCCAGCAGCCAAGCTTTAGCCCTCGGGCAGTACTTC
few,TRBJ2-1,TRBD2,TRBV27,CASSLVGLGGNEQFF,TGTGCCAGCAGTTTAGTGGGACTAGGGGGCAATGAGCAGTTCTTC
many,TRBJ2-2,NA,TRBV7-2,CASSPQTGELFF,TGTGCCAGCAGCCCCCAGACCGGGGAGCTGTTTTTT
NA,TRBJ2-1,NA,TRBV12-3/TRBV12-4,CASSQINGDEQFF,TGTGCCAGCAGTCAAATCAACGGAGATGAGCAGTTCTTC
NA,TRBJ1-2,NA,TRBV4-1,CASSQATGSYGYTF,TGCGCCAGCAGCCAAGCCACGGGGAGCTATGGCTACACCTTC
NA,TRBJ2-7,TRBD1,TRBV4-1,CASSQSGWGQGAYEQYF,TGCGCCAGCAGCCAGAGCGGATGGGGACAGGGGGCTTACGAGCAGTACTTC
NA,TRBJ1-2,TRBD1,TRBV27,CASSSRQGIDGYTF,TGTGCCAGCAGTTCCCGACAGGGTATAGATGGCTACACCTTC